This is a list of T cell receptor beta chains from one sample in a study of blood T cell repertoires in COVID-19. Clones were sequenced by immunoSEQ multiplex PCR, and TCRdb holds only the in-frame ones, with some missing. Of 45,000 to 55,000 clones in the sample, roughly 80% are singletons; the top ten hold approximately 5%. What was sequenced was PBMCs or T cells enriched from blood (not recorded which). These receptors were obtained from a woman aged 45-60 years with acute COVID-19. The CDR3 runs from the conserved cysteine through the conserved F or W. The D gene is left open where the match is weak.

J gene	V gene	D gene	CDR3 DNA	CDR3 protein
TRBJ2-1	TRBV3-1/TRBV3-2	NA	TGTGCCAGCAGCCAAGATAGGCCGAACGGGTTCGGTGAGCAGTTCTTC	CASSQDRPNGFGEQFF
TRBJ1-1	TRBV11-2	NA	TGTGCCAGTGGCTCGGACAGAGAAGCTTTCTTT	CASGSDREAFF
TRBJ2-2	TRBV2	NA	TGTGCCAGCAGTGCGGTTCGACTGCAAGCCACCGGGGAGCTGTTTTTT	CASSAVRLQATGELFF
TRBJ2-3	TRBV24-1	NA	TGTGCCACCAGTGATTCACCAGGCTCCACAGATACGCAGTATTTT	CATSDSPGSTDTQYF
TRBJ2-7	TRBV12-3/TRBV12-4	NA	TGTGCCAGCAGCTGGGGGGAAACCTACGAGCAGTACTTC	CASSWGETYEQYF
TRBJ2-7	TRBV5-1	NA	TGCGCCAGCAGCTTTGGGTTCGGAGAACGGGGCTACGAGCAGTACTTC	CASSFGFGERGYEQYF
TRBJ1-1	TRBV29-1	TRBD1	TGCAGCGTAGGGACAGGGTTCACTGAAGCTTTCTTT	CSVGTGFTEAFF
TRBJ2-3	TRBV14	NA	TGTGCCAGCAGCCAAGTACGACACACAGATACGCAGTATTTT	CASSQVRHTDTQYF
TRBJ1-1	TRBV13	TRBD1	TGTGCCAGCAGCCAGGGACAGGGGTTTGCTTTCTTT	CASSQGQGFAFF
TRBJ1-5	TRBV30	TRBD1	TGTGCCTGGGGGGGACAGGGTGTAAATCAGCCCCAGCATTTT	CAWGGQGVNQPQHF
TRBJ1-5	TRBV19	TRBD1	TGTGCCAGTAGTACGTGGACAGGGGACCAGCCCCAGCATTTT	CASSTWTGDQPQHF
TRBJ2-2	TRBV5-4	TRBD1	TGTGCCAGCTGGGACAGGGATATCGGGGAGCTGTTTTTT	CASWDRDIGELFF
TRBJ2-2	TRBV25-1	TRBD2	TGTGCCAGCAGTGGACTAGCGGGGGGGCCGGGGAACACCGGGGAGCTGTTTTTT	CASSGLAGGPGNTGELFF
TRBJ2-3	TRBV28	TRBD2	TGTGCCAGCAGTTGGGGGGGACTAGCGGGGCTTAGCACAGATACGCAGTATTTT	CASSWGGLAGLSTDTQYF
TRBJ2-3	TRBV6-2/TRBV6-3	TRBD2	TGTGCCAGCAGTTACCCACTAGGACTAGCGGGGGGCCGGGGCACAGATACGCAGTATTTT	CASSYPLGLAGGRGTDTQYF
TRBJ1-1	TRBV4-1	TRBD1	TGCGCCAGCAGCCGAGAACAGGGGAGAGGGACTGAAGCTTTCTTT	CASSREQGRGTEAFF